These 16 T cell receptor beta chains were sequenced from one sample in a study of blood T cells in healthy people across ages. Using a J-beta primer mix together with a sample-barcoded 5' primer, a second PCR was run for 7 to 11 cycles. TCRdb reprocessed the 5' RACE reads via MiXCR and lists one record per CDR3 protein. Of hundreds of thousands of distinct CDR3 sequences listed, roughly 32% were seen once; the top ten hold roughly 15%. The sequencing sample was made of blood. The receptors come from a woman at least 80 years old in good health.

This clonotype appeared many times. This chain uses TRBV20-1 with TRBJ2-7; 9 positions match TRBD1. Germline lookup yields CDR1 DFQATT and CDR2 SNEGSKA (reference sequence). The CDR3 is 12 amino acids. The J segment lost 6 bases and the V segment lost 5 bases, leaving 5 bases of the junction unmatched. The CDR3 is CSAPGQGVEQYF. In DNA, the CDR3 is TGCAGTGCTCCGGGACAGGGAGTCGAGCAGTACTTC.

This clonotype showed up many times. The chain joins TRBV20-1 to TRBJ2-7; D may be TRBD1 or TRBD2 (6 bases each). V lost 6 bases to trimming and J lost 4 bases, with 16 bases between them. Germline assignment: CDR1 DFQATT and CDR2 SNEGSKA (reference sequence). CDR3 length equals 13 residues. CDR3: CSANRDSSYEQYF. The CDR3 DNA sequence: TGCAGTGCAAACAGGGACTCCTCTTACGAGCAGTACTTC.

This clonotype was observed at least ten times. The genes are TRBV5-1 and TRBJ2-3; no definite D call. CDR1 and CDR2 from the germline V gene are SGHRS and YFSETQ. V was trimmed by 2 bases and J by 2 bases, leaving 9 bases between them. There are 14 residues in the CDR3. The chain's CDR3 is CASSFDSVTDTQYF. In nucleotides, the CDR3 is TGCGCCAGCAGCTTTGATTCCGTCACAGATACGCAGTATTTT. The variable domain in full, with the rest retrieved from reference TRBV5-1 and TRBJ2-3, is KAGVTQTPRYLIKTRGQQVTLSCSPISGHRSVSWYQQTPGQGLQFLFEYFSETQRNKGNFPGRFSGRQFSNSRSEMNVSTLELGDSALYLCASSFDSVTDTQYFGPGTRLTVL.

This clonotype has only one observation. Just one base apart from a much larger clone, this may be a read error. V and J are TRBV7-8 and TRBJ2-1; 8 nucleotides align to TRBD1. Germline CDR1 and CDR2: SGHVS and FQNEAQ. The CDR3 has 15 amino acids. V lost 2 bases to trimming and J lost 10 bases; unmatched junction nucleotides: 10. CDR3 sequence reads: CASSLNFQGANEQFF. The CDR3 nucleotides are TGTGCCAGCAGCTTAAATTTCCAGGGGGCCAACGAGCAGTTCTTC.

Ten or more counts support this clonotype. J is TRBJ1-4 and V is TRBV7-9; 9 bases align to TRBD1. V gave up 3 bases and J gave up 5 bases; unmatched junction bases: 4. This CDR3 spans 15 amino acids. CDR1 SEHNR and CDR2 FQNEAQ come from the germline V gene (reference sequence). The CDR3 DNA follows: TGTGCCAGCAGCTTGGATGGGACAGGGAATGAAAAACTGTTTTTT. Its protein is CASSLDGTGNEKLFF. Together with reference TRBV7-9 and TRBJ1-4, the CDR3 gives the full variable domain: DTGVSQNPRHKITKRGQNVTFRCDPISEHNRLYWYRQTLGQGPEFLTYFQNEAQLEKSRLLSDRFSAERPKGSFSTLEIQRTEQGDSAMYLCASSLDGTGNEKLFFGSGTQLSVL.

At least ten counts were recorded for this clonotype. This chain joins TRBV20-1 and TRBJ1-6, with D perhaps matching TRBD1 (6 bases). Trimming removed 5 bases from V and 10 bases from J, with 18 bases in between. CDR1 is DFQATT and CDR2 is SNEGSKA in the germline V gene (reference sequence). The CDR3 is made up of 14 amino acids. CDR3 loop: CSASATGVGSPLHF. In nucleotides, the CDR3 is TGCAGTGCTTCCGCGACAGGAGTGGGATCACCCCTCCACTTT.

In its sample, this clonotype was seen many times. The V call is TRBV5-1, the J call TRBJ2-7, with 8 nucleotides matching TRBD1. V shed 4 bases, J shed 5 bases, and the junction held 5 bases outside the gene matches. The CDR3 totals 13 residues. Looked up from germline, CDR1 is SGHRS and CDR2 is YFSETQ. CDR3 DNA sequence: TGCGCCAGCAGCCGGGCAGGGGGCCACGAGCAGTACTTC. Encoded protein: CASSRAGGHEQYF. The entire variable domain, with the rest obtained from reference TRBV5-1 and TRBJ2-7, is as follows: KAGVTQTPRYLIKTRGQQVTLSCSPISGHRSVSWYQQTPGQGLQFLFEYFSETQRNKGNFPGRFSGRQFSNSRSEMNVSTLELGDSALYLCASSRAGGHEQYFGPGTRLTVT.

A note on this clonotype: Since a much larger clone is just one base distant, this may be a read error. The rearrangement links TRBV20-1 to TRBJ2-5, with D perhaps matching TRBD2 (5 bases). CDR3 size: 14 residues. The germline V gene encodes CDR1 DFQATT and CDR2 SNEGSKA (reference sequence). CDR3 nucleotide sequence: TGCAGTGCTCCCGGGCCTGGAGGTTGGGAGATCCAGTACTTC. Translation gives CSAPGPGGWEIQYF.

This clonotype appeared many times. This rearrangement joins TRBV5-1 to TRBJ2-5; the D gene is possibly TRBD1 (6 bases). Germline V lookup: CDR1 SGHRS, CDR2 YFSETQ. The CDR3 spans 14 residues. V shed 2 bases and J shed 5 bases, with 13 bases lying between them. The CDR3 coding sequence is TGCGCCAGCAGCTTTTTACAGGGCGTCGAGACCCAGTACTTC. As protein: CASSFLQGVETQYF.

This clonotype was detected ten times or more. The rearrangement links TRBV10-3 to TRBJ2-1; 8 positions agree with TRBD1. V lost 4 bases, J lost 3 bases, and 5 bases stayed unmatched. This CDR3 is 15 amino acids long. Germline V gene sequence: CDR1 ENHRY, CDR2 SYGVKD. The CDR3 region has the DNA TGTGCCATCAGTGGGGCAGGGGGCCGCTACAATGAGCAGTTCTTC. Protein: CAISGAGGRYNEQFF.

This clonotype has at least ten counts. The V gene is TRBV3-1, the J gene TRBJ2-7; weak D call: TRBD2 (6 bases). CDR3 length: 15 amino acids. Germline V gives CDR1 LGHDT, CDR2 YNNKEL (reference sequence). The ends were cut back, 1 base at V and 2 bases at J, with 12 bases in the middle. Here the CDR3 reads CASSQAGTATYEQYF. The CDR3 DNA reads TGTGCCAGCAGCCAAGCCGGGACTGCTACCTACGAGCAGTACTTC.

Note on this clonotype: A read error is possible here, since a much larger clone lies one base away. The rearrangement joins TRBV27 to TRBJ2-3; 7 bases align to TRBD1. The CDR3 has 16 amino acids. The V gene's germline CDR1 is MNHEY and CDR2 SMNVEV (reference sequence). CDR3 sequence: CASSGDSRGYTDMQYF. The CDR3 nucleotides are TGTGCCAGCAGTGGGGACAGCCGAGGATACACAGATATGCAGTATTTT.

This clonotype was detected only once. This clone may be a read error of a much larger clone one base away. The CDR3 reads CAGTLGQYNEQFF. The CDR3 nucleotides are TGTGCCGGCACTTTGGGACAGTACAATGAGCAGTTCTTC. This chain connects TRBV12-3 or TRBV12-4 to TRBJ2-1, with 7 bases fitting TRBD1. Trimming removed 11 bases from V and 4 bases from J; junction bases left unmatched: 8. The CDR3 has 13 residues.

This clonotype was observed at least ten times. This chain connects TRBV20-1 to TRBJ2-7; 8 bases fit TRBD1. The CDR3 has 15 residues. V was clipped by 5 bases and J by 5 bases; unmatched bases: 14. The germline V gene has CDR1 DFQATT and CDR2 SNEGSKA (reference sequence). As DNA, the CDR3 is TGCAGTGCTTACTTCCAGGGGGCAATAAACGACGAGCAGTACTTC. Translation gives CSAYFQGAINDEQYF.

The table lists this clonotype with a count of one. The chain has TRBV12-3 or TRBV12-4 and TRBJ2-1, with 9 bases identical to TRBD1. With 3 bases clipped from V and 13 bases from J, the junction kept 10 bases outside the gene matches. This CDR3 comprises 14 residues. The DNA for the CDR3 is TGTGCCAGCAGTTTCGGGACAGGGATAAAGACTCAGTTCTTC. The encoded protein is CASSFGTGIKTQFF.

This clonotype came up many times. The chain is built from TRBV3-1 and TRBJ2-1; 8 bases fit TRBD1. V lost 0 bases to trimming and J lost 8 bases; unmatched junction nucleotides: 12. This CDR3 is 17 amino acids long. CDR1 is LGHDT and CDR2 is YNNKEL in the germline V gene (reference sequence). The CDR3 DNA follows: TGTGCCAGCAGCCAAGAACGTCGGGACAGGTCCCCCCATGAGCAGTTCTTC. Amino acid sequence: CASSQERRDRSPHEQFF.